This T cell receptor beta chain was recorded in a study of blood T cells in healthy people across ages. The table lists this clonotype with many counts. V was pared by 8 bases and J by 7 bases, with 7 bases of the junction left unmatched. The CDR3 extends over 13 amino acids. CDR1 and CDR2 from the germline V gene are GTSNPN and SVGIG (reference sequence). PCR was performed a second time for about 7 to 11 cycles using a sample-barcoded 5' primer and a J-beta primer mix. TCRdb independently ran MiXCR on the 5' RACE reads; one entry per CDR3 protein. The sample contains around 870,000 distinct CDR3 sequences, about 28% of which appear only once.

Sequences were obtained from blood. V and J are TRBV30 and TRBJ2-3, with TRBD2 matching 12 bases. The clonotype was recovered from a woman of 80 years or more in good health. Here the CDR3 DNA reads TGTGCCGTTGGACTAGCGGGGATTAATACGCAGTATTTT. It translates to CAVGLAGINTQYF.